This T cell receptor (beta chain) was profiled in a study of glioma-infiltrating T cells (dated by TCRdb to the mid-2010s). Describing the broader study: The study sequenced TCR alpha- and beta-chain repertoires from glioma tissue, from non-neoplastic brain tissue and from matched peripheral blood mononuclear cells. To measure divergence between tissue and blood T-cell populations, each tissue-infiltrating repertoire was compared with the peripheral blood repertoire of the same patient. Three low-grade glioma patients, roughly eight primary glioblastoma patients, and three non-glioma patients who contributed non-neoplastic brain tissue made up the paired cohort.

V and J lose 1 base and 6 bases, and a span of 14 bases separates them. The CDR3 holds 15 amino acids from the cysteine to the phenylalanine. Only the CDR3 DNA stays, 45 bases, in frame from base 1. Looking up the germline V gene yields CDR1 SGHRS and CDR2 YFSETQ. Summary of the overall study and its limitations: Only a very small number of CDR3 sequences turned up in both tissue and blood, a result put down to high CDR3 diversity combined with limited sampling. Group comparisons were based on small numbers of patients: three non-neoplastic, three low-grade glioma and 7 to 9 glioblastoma patients. VJ-independent divergence between tissue and blood was lower than expected in non-neoplastic patients but higher than expected in all gliomas, particularly low-grade gliomas.

With respect to this clonotype: Its antigen remains unidentified. The sample holds no much larger clone one base away, and base qualities are not on file.

The iRepertoire nested amplicon-rescue multiplex PCR (arm-PCR) platform was used to amplify TCR alpha and beta CDR3 regions from RNA. The input for one-step reverse transcription and amplification was about 95-450 ng of either tissue mRNA or PBMC total RNA. After bead purification, a secondary multiplex PCR added Illumina adapters, and libraries were gel-purified between 200 and 400 bp. Demultiplexing relied on internal 6-nucleotide barcodes carried by the libraries. Libraries were sequenced on an Illumina MiSeq with 2x220 or 2x250 nucleotide paired-end reads. The published analysis was carried out like this. Paired reads were merged using FLASH 1.2.11 and were aligned to the GRCh37 human genome using BWA-MEM, after which TRA and TRB reads were extracted. V and J assignment used an IMGT-derived reference of cassette sequences and CDR3 motifs that included pseudogenes. Three-frame translation of reads was performed, and productive CDR3s were defined as those with a C...FGXG motif and no stop codons. Clonotypes were defined as unique combinations of V-J cassette pair and CDR3 amino acid sequence. Reads were filtered by Hamming distance, with the threshold set by the sequence error rate of each sample in mapped regions. TCRdb reprocessed the public reads (quality trimming at Q25 with fastp, clone calling with MiXCR) and kept in-frame beta chains. Rows are unified per CDR3 protein, each entry keeping the most common DNA and genes. Clone size and V and J calls follow TCRdb, not the original study. The sample table records around 190,000 distinct CDR3 sequences; about 32% of these occur just once. Of the sample, 20% is held by the ten largest clones.

The sequenced material came from glioma tissue, nonneoplastic brain tissue, or PBMCs (not recorded which). The chain is encoded by TRBV5-1 joined to TRBJ2-1, with a tentative D gene TRBD2 over 6 matching bases. The TCR originated in a human donor with low-grade glioma or glioblastoma, undergoing nonglioma brain surgery, or in good health (not recorded which). The CDR3 is CASSLTGVDTNEQFF. The bases read TGCGCCAGCAGCTTGACGGGAGTCGATACCAATGAGCAGTTCTTC.